This is a list of T cell receptor beta chains from one sample in a study of post-analysis software for immune sequencing data. TCRdb analysed the PCR reads with MiXCR anew, one entry per CDR3 protein. Counted here are about 820,000 distinct CDR3 sequences, about 57% occurring once; the ten biggest clones make up roughly 4.4%. The sample was blood. The origin of the receptors is a girl aged 10 to 17 with multiple sclerosis. Both conserved end residues are trimmed from each CDR3. A D gene is named only where the DNA matches it firmly.

d_call	v_call	j_call	cdr3_aa
TRBD1	TRBV20-1	TRBJ2-4	SAGIIPPQGEQY
NA	TRBV15	TRBJ1-2	ATSRDDRNFYGYT
TRBD1	TRBV6-5	TRBJ2-2	ASSWAGTGTTGELF
TRBD1	TRBV12-3/TRBV12-4	TRBJ2-7	ASRTDRGPREQY
NA	TRBV20-1	TRBJ2-6	STRPSGANVLT
NA	TRBV5-1	TRBJ2-7	ASSLDTENYEQY
NA	TRBV7-9	TRBJ2-1	ASSFGHSGSYNEQF
TRBD2	TRBV20-1	TRBJ2-3	SARPTSGSDFDTQY
NA	TRBV29-1	TRBJ2-6	SVATFLNSGANVLT
NA	TRBV29-1	TRBJ1-1	SVEDRDRGAEAF
NA	TRBV15	TRBJ2-6	ATLRRGRSGANVLT
NA	TRBV29-1	TRBJ2-7	SVVTVTYEQY
TRBD2	TRBV15	TRBJ2-1	ATSRDLAGGPLNEQF
TRBD2	TRBV15	TRBJ2-7	ATSRGGLAGASSSYEQY
NA	TRBV7-3	NA	ASSLLTVAEQY
TRBD1	TRBV20-1	TRBJ1-2	SARETGTGLLTDGYT
TRBD2	TRBV6-4	TRBJ2-1	ASSDVQRGRDEQF
TRBD2	TRBV20-1	TRBJ2-5	SAGGASGNQETQY
NA	TRBV11-2	TRBJ2-7	ASSLGSRMTYEQY
NA	TRBV6-5	TRBJ2-7	ASSFAGMAQAGYEQY
TRBD2	TRBV2	TRBJ2-7	TSSEAGLLYEQY
NA	TRBV7-2	TRBJ2-1	ASSLAPGDEQF
NA	TRBV5-1	TRBJ1-4	ASSLVSTGEKLF
TRBD2	TRBV12-3/TRBV12-4	TRBJ2-3	ASSLRRAGEFGFTDTQY
NA	TRBV12-3/TRBV12-4	TRBJ2-1	ASSLGQGHEQF
NA	TRBV6-2/TRBV6-3	TRBJ1-2	ASSYSGTRTGYT
NA	TRBV24-1	TRBJ2-1	ATSRANEQF
NA	TRBV4-1	TRBJ2-7	ASSHNSIWGSYEQY